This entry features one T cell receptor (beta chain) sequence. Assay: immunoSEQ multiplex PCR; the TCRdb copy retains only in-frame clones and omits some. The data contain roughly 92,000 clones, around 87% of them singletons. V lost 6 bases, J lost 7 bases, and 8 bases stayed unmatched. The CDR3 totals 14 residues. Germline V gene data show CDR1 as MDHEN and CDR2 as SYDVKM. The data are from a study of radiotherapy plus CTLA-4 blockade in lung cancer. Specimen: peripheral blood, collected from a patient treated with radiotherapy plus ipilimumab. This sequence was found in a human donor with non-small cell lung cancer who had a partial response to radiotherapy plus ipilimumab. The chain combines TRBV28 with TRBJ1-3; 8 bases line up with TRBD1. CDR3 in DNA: TGTGCCAGCAGGTCTTCCCGACAGGGGAACACCATATATTTT. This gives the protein CASRSSRQGNTIYF.